Presented here are 24 T cell receptor beta chains from one specimen sequenced in a study of graft-versus-host responses after intestinal transplantation. Their antigens are not known. Method: immunoSEQ multiplex PCR; TCRdb's copy keeps in-frame clones and lacks some. The table lists about 59,000 clones, around 93% of them singletons, with about 0.4% in the top ten. The specimen comprised unstimulated CD4+ T cells sorted from spleen or lymph node cells, sampled before transplant. Every receptor here comes from a human donor who was the organ donor for an intestinal transplant.

This rearrangement joins TRBV23-1 to TRBJ1-2; TRBD1 is a possible D gene (5 bases). TRBV23-1 is known as an ORF, though its function is uncertain. V lost 0 bases, J lost 6 bases, and 11 bases lay in between. The CDR3 is made up of 14 amino acids. The CDR3 DNA reads TGCGCCAGCAGTCAATCGGGGCAGGGTAATGGCTACACCTTC. This sequence encodes CASSQSGQGNGYTF.

V usage is TRBV6-6 and J usage is TRBJ1-2, with D possibly being TRBD1 (5 bases). Per the germline V gene, CDR1 is MNHNY and CDR2 is SVGAGI (reference sequence). The CDR3 is made up of 14 amino acids. V gave up 0 bases and J gave up 4 bases, with 9 bases separating them. The CDR3 is CASSYSGTAYGYTF. The CDR3 DNA reads as TGTGCCAGCAGTTACTCCGGGACGGCCTATGGCTACACCTTC.

To note about this clone: The same CDR3 can be traced to other DNA sequences in this sample. J is TRBJ2-7 and V is TRBV6-6; TRBD2 aligns across 14 bases. In germline, CDR1 is MNHNY, CDR2 SVGAGI (reference sequence). This CDR3 has 14 residues. With V trimmed by 6 bases and J by 2 bases, 0 bases remained unmatched. The CDR3 sequence: CASRTSGGAYEQYF. CDR3 DNA sequence: TGTGCCAGCAGGACTAGCGGGGGGGCCTACGAGCAGTACTTC.

The chain recombines TRBV9 with TRBJ1-2, with a tentative D call TRBD1 (5 bases). The V gene lost 0 bases and the J gene lost 7 bases, with 10 bases spanning the gap. This CDR3 region has 13 residues. Germline loops: CDR1 SGDLS, CDR2 YYNGEE. The CDR3 sequence: CASSVAQGAGYTF. DNA of the CDR3: TGTGCCAGCAGCGTAGCCCAGGGAGCTGGCTACACCTTC.

J is TRBJ1-6 and V is TRBV5-1; a weak D match, TRBD1 (5 bases). Per the germline V gene, CDR1 is SGHRS and CDR2 is YFSETQ. CDR3 length: 14 amino acids. The V end was cut by 5 bases, the J end by 5 bases, with 11 bases between. In DNA, the CDR3 is TGCGCCAGCAGAGTTGACAGTGATAATTCACCCCTCCACTTT. Translated, it gives CASRVDSDNSPLHF.

This sequence joins TRBV7-8 and TRBJ2-6; D gene ambiguous. There are 14 residues in the CDR3. Germline V gives CDR1 SGHVS, CDR2 FQNEAQ. Trimming cost V 6 bases and J 0 bases, with 6 bases left between them. This CDR3 is CASRSVSGANVLTF. For the CDR3, the DNA is TGTGCCAGCAGGTCGGTCTCTGGGGCCAACGTCCTGACTTTC.

This rearrangement joins TRBV2 to TRBJ1-6, with TRBD1 matching over 10 bases. The CDR3 runs to 18 residues. The germline V gene encodes CDR1 SNHLY and CDR2 FYNNEI. The junction had 9 bases not matched to a gene; V was cut back by 4 bases and J by 3 bases. CDR3 in DNA: TGTGCCAGCAGTGTTGACAGGGGGCGAAATCTCTATAATTCACCCCTCCACTTT. This codes for CASSVDRGRNLYNSPLHF.

This clone was counted a single time. The chain employs TRBV19 and TRBJ2-5; no reliable D call. V was pared by 1 base and J by 0 bases, with 3 bases between. The CDR3 consists of 13 residues. CDR1 is LNHDA and CDR2 is SQIVND in the germline V gene (reference sequence). CDR3 sequence: CASSIGYQETQYF. In nucleotides, the CDR3 is TGTGCCAGTAGTATAGGGTACCAAGAGACCCAGTACTTC. The whole variable domain, remainder taken from reference TRBV19 and TRBJ2-5, is DGGITQSPKYLFRKEGQNVTLSCEQNLNHDAMYWYRQDPGQGLRLIYYSQIVNDFQKGDIAEGYSVSREKKESFPLTVTSAQKNPTAFYLCASSIGYQETQYFGPGTRLLVL.

The chain couples TRBV6-1 to TRBJ1-2; perhaps TRBD1 as D (5 bases). The V end was cut by 5 bases, the J end by 4 bases, with 14 bases between. From germline, CDR1 is MNHNS and CDR2 SASEGT. The CDR3 is 14 amino acids. The CDR3 spells CASSTGTPFYGYTF. The CDR3 coding sequence is TGTGCCAGCAGTACCGGGACTCCCTTCTATGGCTACACCTTC.

This sequence joins TRBV5-4 and TRBJ2-7; no reliable D call. The CDR3 contains 17 residues. From germline, CDR1 is SGHNT and CDR2 YYREEE (reference sequence). V shed 4 bases and J shed 1 base, with 21 bases lying between them. The CDR3 is CASSPSPGSPPSYEQYF. The CDR3 DNA follows: TGTGCCAGCAGCCCCTCTCCCGGCAGCCCCCCATCCTACGAGCAGTACTTC.

The chain is built from TRBV6-4 and TRBJ2-5, with D possibly matching TRBD2 (6 bases). CDR1 is MRHNA and CDR2 is SNTAGT in the germline V gene. V gave up 2 bases and J gave up 2 bases, with 12 bases separating them. This CDR3 is built from 15 residues. The chain's CDR3 is CASSDLASAQETQYF. In DNA, the CDR3 is TGTGCCAGCAGTGACCTGGCTAGCGCACAAGAGACCCAGTACTTC.

In DNA form, the CDR3 reads TGCGCCAGCAGCTTGGGGGTTGCAGGGGGCGCGGACGAGCAGTACTTC. Protein: CASSLGVAGGADEQYF. V gene TRBV5-1 combines with J gene TRBJ2-7; 8 bases map to TRBD1. This CDR3 has 16 residues. Germline loops: CDR1 SGHRS, CDR2 YFSETQ. The J segment lost 5 bases and the V segment lost 0 bases, leaving 10 bases of the junction unmatched.

J is TRBJ2-7 and V is TRBV27; D is ambiguous. CDR3 length equals 14 residues. V dropped 5 bases and J dropped 3 bases, with 14 bases sitting between them. Germline V gene lookup returns CDR1 MNHEY and CDR2 SMNVEV (reference sequence). The CDR3 DNA reads as TGTGCCAGCAGTCCATACGGACGGAACTACGAGCAGTACTTC. It is translated as CASSPYGRNYEQYF.

This chain joins TRBV4-1 and TRBJ2-2; TRBD2 aligns across 7 bases. From germline, CDR1 is MGHRA and CDR2 YSYEKL. This CDR3 is 17 amino acids long. J was trimmed by 0 bases and V by 3 bases; bases with no gene match: 7. The CDR3 loop reads CASSQLGRGTNTGELFF. The CDR3 DNA reads TGCGCCAGCAGCCAGCTCGGGCGGGGGACGAACACCGGGGAGCTGTTTTTT.

CDR3 sequence reads: CSALTSGLPYF. The CDR3 DNA is TGCAGTGCTCTGACTAGCGGGTTACCTTACTTC. The J gene is TRBJ2-5, the V gene TRBV20-1; 10 nucleotides line up with TRBD2. This CDR3 spans 11 amino acids. The V and J ends lost 5 bases and 14 bases, in that order; junction bases with no gene match: 8. CDR1 DFQATT and CDR2 SNEGSKA come from the germline V gene (reference sequence).

The V and J genes are TRBV6-1 and TRBJ1-3; possibly TRBD1 for D (5 bases). Germline V lookup: CDR1 MNHNS, CDR2 SASEGT. The CDR3 has 15 amino acids. V shed 6 bases and J shed 4 bases, with 16 bases lying between them. The CDR3 nucleotides are TGTGCCAGCAGCGCTATCAGGGTGGGCGGAAACACCATATATTTT. This translates into CASSAIRVGGNTIYF.

The V and J genes are TRBV4-1 and TRBJ2-5; D unclear. The J call could be wrong; TRBJ2-7 is a better fit for the DNA end. Germline V gives CDR1 MGHRA, CDR2 YSYEKL. The CDR3 has 17 amino acids. CDR3 in DNA: TGCGCCAGCAGCCAATCTACCTCCGGGCTCCCTTCCTACGAGCAGTACTTC. Its protein product is CASSQSTSGLPSYEQYF.

The chain has TRBV4-3 and TRBJ2-7, with TRBD1 matching over 9 bases. The germline CDR1 and CDR2 sequences are LGHNA and YSLEER. The trim removed 3 bases at V and 3 bases at J, leaving 6 bases unmatched. The CDR3 extends over 15 amino acids. The CDR3 is CASSQRWTGDYEQYF. The CDR3 DNA reads TGCGCCAGCAGCCAGAGGTGGACAGGGGACTACGAGCAGTACTTC.

CDR3 sequence (DNA): TGTGCCAGTGGAACTGAAGCTTTCTTT. The encoded protein is CASGTEAFF. This chain connects TRBV19 to TRBJ1-1, with D uncertain. CDR1 and CDR2 (germline): LNHDA, SQIVND (reference sequence). V dropped 8 bases and J dropped 5 bases, with 3 bases sitting between them. This CDR3 contains 9 residues. Variable domain in full (rest from reference TRBV19 and TRBJ1-1): DGGITQSPKYLFRKEGQNVTLSCEQNLNHDAMYWYRQDPGQGLRLIYYSQIVNDFQKGDIAEGYSVSREKKESFPLTVTSAQKNPTAFYLCASGTEAFFGQGTRLTVV.

The chain recombines TRBV29-1 with TRBJ2-3; D uncertain. This CDR3 has 12 residues. Trimming shortened V by 3 bases and J by 2 bases, and 6 bases separated the two germline ends. Germline V CDR1 and CDR2: SQVTM, ANQGSEA. The CDR3 nucleotides read TGCAGCGTTGAGTACAACACAGATACGCAGTATTTT. This sequence encodes CSVEYNTDTQYF.

For the CDR3, the DNA is TGTGCCAGCATGAGGCACCGCGGGGGCGCGAGTGAAAAACTGTTTTTT. Encoded protein: CASMRHRGGASEKLFF. This chain links TRBV6-6 with TRBJ1-4, with TRBD1 as a possible D gene (6 bases). The V gene lost 7 bases and the J gene lost 7 bases, with 22 bases spanning the gap. From germline, CDR1 is MNHNY and CDR2 SVGAGI (reference sequence). The CDR3 contains 16 residues.

This clone was seen once. The chain links TRBV18 to TRBJ2-6; D is unresolved. The germline gives CDR1 KGHSH, CDR2 LQKENI. V was shortened by 5 bases and J by 1 base, with 6 bases between the two germline ends. This CDR3 contains 14 residues. The CDR3 reads CASSYYSGANVLTF. In nucleotides, the CDR3 is TGTGCCAGCTCATACTATTCTGGGGCCAACGTCCTGACTTTC.

V is TRBV28 and J is TRBJ2-7, with TRBD2 matching over 9 bases. The CDR3 extends over 15 amino acids. Germline V CDR1 and CDR2: MDHEN, SYDVKM. The trim removed 2 bases at V and 1 base at J, leaving 3 bases unmatched. The CDR3 DNA follows: TGTGCCAGCAGTTTAGCGGGGGGGATGTCCTACGAGCAGTACTTC. The encoded protein is CASSLAGGMSYEQYF. The whole variable domain, filled in from reference TRBV28 and TRBJ2-7, reads DVKVTQSSRYLVKRTGEKVFLECVQDMDHENMFWYRQDPGLGLRLIYFSYDVKMKEKGDIPEGYSVSREKKERFSLILESASTNQTSMYLCASSLAGGMSYEQYFGPGTRLTVT.

The V gene is TRBV6-1, the J gene TRBJ2-5; D is possibly TRBD1 or TRBD2 (5 bases each). The CDR3 consists of 17 residues. Germline V gene data show CDR1 as MNHNS and CDR2 as SASEGT. Trimming removed 3 bases from V and 5 bases from J, with 22 bases in between. Here the CDR3 DNA reads TGTGCCAGCAGTGACCGGGACCTCGCTCGACCATATGAGACCCAGTACTTC. The encoded protein is CASSDRDLARPYETQYF.